These 25 T cell receptor beta chains originate from one sample sequenced in a study of early T cells in non-severe SARS-CoV-2 infection. Via MiXCR, TCRdb re-called the 5' RACE reads, giving one row per CDR3 protein. The sample carries fewer than 70,000 distinct CDR3 sequences, 4.6% recorded once. Sample: whole blood, taken at baseline. All receptors derive from an adult who was a healthcare worker with PCR-confirmed SARS-CoV-2 infection or an uninfected control (not recorded which). The donor label of this sample is uncertain.

The V gene is TRBV25-1, the J gene TRBJ2-5, with 10 nucleotides matching TRBD2. Germline CDR1 reads MGHDK; CDR2 reads SYGVNS. The junction had 7 bases not matched to a gene; V was cut back by 2 bases and J by 1 base. The CDR3 is made up of 17 amino acids. CDR3 sequence: CASSEPQLAGVQETQYF. DNA of the CDR3: TGTGCCAGCAGTGAACCCCAGCTAGCGGGAGTCCAAGAGACCCAGTACTTC.

This clonotype was detected ten times or more. In DNA, the CDR3 is TGCAGTGCCCCCGATCAAAACACTGAAGCTTTCTTT. Translating gives CSAPDQNTEAFF. The chain uses TRBV20-1 and TRBJ1-1; D is uncertain. V lost 6 bases to trimming and J lost 2 bases, with 10 bases between them. Germline CDR1 DFQATT, CDR2 SNEGSKA (reference sequence). The CDR3 sequence is 12 residues long.

This chain connects TRBV6-5 to TRBJ2-5, with TRBD2 matching over 8 bases. The CDR3 covers 15 residues. Germline V gives CDR1 MNHEY, CDR2 SVGAGI. V gave up 7 bases and J gave up 3 bases; unmatched junction bases: 10. The CDR3 here is CASMSGGADEETQYF. Written as DNA, the CDR3 is TGTGCCAGCATGTCGGGGGGGGCCGATGAAGAGACCCAGTACTTC.

This clonotype was found many times. The chain combines TRBV28 with TRBJ2-7; D call uncertain. CDR1 is MDHEN, CDR2 SYDVKM, per germline. The V and J ends lost 7 bases and 2 bases respectively, with 15 bases between them. The CDR3 has 14 amino acids. Written as DNA, the CDR3 is TGTGCCAGCATTCCAGGCGGATTCCCCTACGAGCAGTACTTC. Encoded protein: CASIPGGFPYEQYF. Drawing the rest from reference TRBV28 and TRBJ2-7, the complete variable domain is DVKVTQSSRYLVKRTGEKVFLECVQDMDHENMFWYRQDPGLGLRLIYFSYDVKMKEKGDIPEGYSVSREKKERFSLILESASTNQTSMYLCASIPGGFPYEQYFGPGTRLTVT.

The sample holds a few counts of this clonotype. The chain recombines TRBV10-2 with TRBJ1-1, with 8 bases lining up with TRBD1. The V and J ends lost 6 bases and 8 bases, in that order; junction bases with no gene match: 8. Germline assignment: CDR1 WSHSY and CDR2 SAAADI. This CDR3 is 13 amino acids long. Written as DNA, the CDR3 is TGCGCCAGCAGCTCGGACAGGGCAAAAGAAGCTTTCTTT. Protein sequence: CASSSDRAKEAFF.

The chain links TRBV7-6 to TRBJ2-1, with 9 bases aligning to TRBD1. This CDR3 spans 16 amino acids. The germline V gene encodes CDR1 SGHVS and CDR2 FNYEAQ. J lost 4 bases, V lost 1 base, and 5 bases had no gene match. The CDR3: CASSLVGQGSYNEQFF. The CDR3 nucleotides read TGTGCCAGCAGCTTAGTCGGACAGGGGTCGTACAATGAGCAGTTCTTC.

J is TRBJ1-2 and V is TRBV20-1; D call uncertain. The V gene lost 0 bases and the J gene lost 8 bases, with 16 bases spanning the gap. The CDR3 totals 14 residues. The germline gives CDR1 DFQATT, CDR2 SNEGSKA (reference sequence). The DNA of the CDR3 is TGCAGTGCTAGAGATTTCGGACCAACGACCGGCTACACCTTC. Amino acids: CSARDFGPTTGYTF.

This clonotype came up many times. V and J are TRBV13 and TRBJ2-7; D is possibly TRBD1 (6 bases). The CDR3 length is 14 residues. Trimming shortened V by 3 bases and J by 5 bases, and 14 bases separated the two germline ends. Per the germline V gene, CDR1 is PRHDT and CDR2 is FYEKMQ (reference sequence). Here the CDR3 DNA reads TGTGCCAGCAGCTTTGTACAGGGAAAGGACGAGCAGTACTTC. Its translation: CASSFVQGKDEQYF.

This clonotype came up many times. The chain links TRBV18 to TRBJ1-5, with TRBD1 as a possible D gene (5 bases). The CDR3 totals 17 residues. V was cut by 2 bases and J by 6 bases, with 20 bases left in between. Germline V CDR1 and CDR2: KGHSH, LQKENI. CDR3 sequence (DNA): TGTGCCAGCTCACCATCTCTTGGCAGGGATGGTGGTCAGCCCCAGCATTTT. Protein: CASSPSLGRDGGQPQHF.

In its sample, this clonotype was seen many times. V usage is TRBV7-3 and J usage is TRBJ1-3; D uncertain. The CDR3 totals 14 residues. Germline-derived CDR1 and CDR2 are SGHTA and FQGTGA. V lost 0 bases, J lost 4 bases, and 7 bases lay in between. CDR3 protein: CASSLTGSGNTIYF. The CDR3 bases are TGTGCCAGCAGCTTAACGGGGTCCGGAAACACCATATATTTT.

This clonotype was counted ten times or more. The V gene is TRBV12-3 or TRBV12-4, the J gene TRBJ1-2; D is unresolved. The CDR3 consists of 14 residues. Trimming took off 2 bases at V and 4 bases at J, with 11 bases between the two ends. CDR3: CASSLRGGSYGYTF. The CDR3 nucleotides read TGTGCCAGCAGTTTAAGAGGCGGCTCCTATGGCTACACCTTC.

The chain recombines TRBV2 with TRBJ2-2; 8 bases are a match to TRBD1. The germline V gene encodes CDR1 SNHLY and CDR2 FYNNEI. Germline trimming cut 7 bases from V and 6 bases from J; bases unmatched to any gene: 16. This CDR3 spans 17 amino acids. The CDR3 spells CASKANRGFGSAGELFF. The CDR3, as DNA: TGTGCCAGCAAGGCCAACAGGGGGTTCGGGTCCGCCGGGGAGCTGTTTTTT.

This clonotype occurred a few times. The genes are TRBV7-2 and TRBJ2-3; 7 bases fit TRBD2. The J segment lost 2 bases and the V segment lost 0 bases, leaving 5 bases of the junction unmatched. The CDR3 sequence is 16 residues long. Germline assignment: CDR1 SGHTA and CDR2 FQGNSA. Here the CDR3 DNA reads TGTGCCAGCAGCTTAGCGGGGACTAACCCCACAGATACGCAGTATTTT. It translates to CASSLAGTNPTDTQYF.

In its sample, this clonotype was seen a few times. The chain employs TRBV7-2 and TRBJ1-6; TRBD1 is a possible D gene (5 bases). Looked up from germline, CDR1 is SGHTA and CDR2 is FQGNSA. V lost 3 bases and J lost 4, with 13 bases in between. CDR3 length: 16 residues. CDR3 sequence reads: CASSFAQTAYNSPLHF. The CDR3 DNA reads TGTGCCAGCAGCTTCGCCCAGACAGCTTATAATTCACCCCTCCACTTT.

V usage is TRBV18 and J usage is TRBJ1-1; a weak D match, TRBD1 (5 bases). CDR1 and CDR2 (germline): KGHSH, LQKENI. Trimming removed 6 bases from V and 1 base from J, with 18 bases in between. The CDR3 extends over 16 amino acids. Here the CDR3 DNA reads TGTGCCAGCTCCCCCCTGACAAGGACACGGAACACTGAAGCTTTCTTT. Translation: CASSPLTRTRNTEAFF.

This clonotype was counted many times. This chain links TRBV12-3 or TRBV12-4 with TRBJ1-5; TRBD1 agrees at 7 bases. The CDR3 extends over 16 amino acids. With V trimmed by 5 bases and J by 1 base, 8 bases remained unmatched. Here the CDR3 DNA reads TGTGCCAGCAGTCCCTCTGGGACAGCCAGCAATCAGCCCCAGCATTTT. Its protein product is CASSPSGTASNQPQHF.

The J gene is TRBJ1-5, the V gene TRBV7-6; D gene unclear. The CDR3 totals 14 residues. Trimming stripped 5 bases from V and 2 bases from J, with 10 bases between. Germline lookup yields CDR1 SGHVS and CDR2 FNYEAQ. The CDR3 bases are TGTGCCAGCAGCGCCTGGGAGGGCAATCAGCCCCAGCATTTT. This encodes CASSAWEGNQPQHF.

This clonotype has a count of ten or more. The V call is TRBV29-1, the J call TRBJ1-2; TRBD1 agrees at 9 bases. The CDR3 totals 14 residues. Germline trimming cut 6 bases from V and 5 bases from J; bases unmatched to any gene: 10. Germline V gene data show CDR1 as SQVTM and CDR2 as ANQGSEA. In DNA form, the CDR3 reads TGCAGCGTAACCGGGACAGGGAAAGTTTATGGCTACACCTTC. It yields the protein CSVTGTGKVYGYTF.

The gene calls are TRBV12-3 or TRBV12-4 and TRBJ2-2; 8 bases align to TRBD1. This CDR3 region has 15 residues. With 7 bases clipped from V and 1 base from J, the junction kept 5 bases outside the gene matches. CDR3 sequence: CASTSGQGNTGELFF. The CDR3 DNA is TGTGCCAGCACCTCAGGACAGGGGAACACCGGGGAGCTGTTTTTT.

This clonotype was counted many times. This CDR3 reads CASSSGLALNEQFF. The DNA for the CDR3 is TGTGCCAGCAGCTCGGGACTAGCGCTCAATGAGCAGTTCTTC. V usage is TRBV11-2 and J usage is TRBJ2-1; TRBD2 agrees at 10 bases. Germline V gene data show CDR1 as SGHAT and CDR2 as FQNNGV. V gave up 4 bases and J gave up 6 bases; unmatched junction bases: 3. CDR3 size: 14 residues. Based on the CDR3 plus reference TRBV11-2 and TRBJ2-1, the full variable domain is EAGVAQSPRYKIIEKRQSVAFWCNPISGHATLYWYQQILGQGPKLLIQFQNNGVVDDSQLPKDRFSAERLKGVDSTLKIQPAKLEDSAVYLCASSSGLALNEQFFGPGTRLTVL.

This clonotype was seen a handful of times. The J gene is TRBJ2-3, the V gene TRBV10-2; the D gene is possibly TRBD2 (6 bases). The CDR3 loop spans 15 amino acids. Germline loops: CDR1 WSHSY, CDR2 SAAADI. Trimming shortened V by 3 bases and J by 0 bases, and 10 bases separated the two germline ends. The DNA for the CDR3 is TGCGCCAGCAGTGAACTAGCAACTAGCACAGATACGCAGTATTTT. It specifies CASSELATSTDTQYF.

The chain's CDR3 is CASSRPDSSGELFF. Written as DNA, the CDR3 is TGTGCCAGCTCACGACCCGACAGCTCCGGGGAGCTGTTTTTT. The chain uses TRBV2 and TRBJ2-2; D is possibly TRBD1 (5 bases). Germline loops: CDR1 SNHLY, CDR2 FYNNEI. Trimming removed 8 bases at V and 6 bases at J, with 16 bases between. The CDR3 runs to 14 residues.

This clonotype occurred many times. This chain connects TRBV6-2 or TRBV6-3 to TRBJ2-3; weak D call: TRBD2 (5 bases). Trimming took 5 bases from V and 11 from J, leaving 14 bases between them. Germline-derived CDR1 and CDR2 are MNHEY and SVGEGT. The CDR3 runs to 12 residues. CDR3 sequence reads: CASSPRGSRQYF. The CDR3 region has the DNA TGTGCCAGCAGTCCCCGGGGTAGCCGGCAGTATTTT.

The CDR3 region is CASSRGLGVNQPQHF. As DNA, the CDR3 is TGTGCCAGCAGCCGGGGCTTAGGAGTGAATCAGCCCCAGCATTTT. This chain links TRBV5-4 with TRBJ1-5; D possibly corresponds to TRBD1 (5 bases). The CDR3 totals 15 residues. Germline V gene lookup returns CDR1 SGHNT and CDR2 YYREEE (reference sequence). V lost 4 bases and J 4 bases, leaving 15 bases between the germline ends.

In its sample, this clonotype was seen many times. The V call is TRBV3-1, the J call TRBJ1-5; tentatively, D is TRBD1 (5 bases). Trimming took off 1 base at V and 2 bases at J, with 9 bases between the two ends. Looked up from germline, CDR1 is LGHDT and CDR2 is YNNKEL (reference sequence). The CDR3 contains 15 residues. The CDR3 here is CASSQGGAGNQPQHF. CDR3 coding DNA: TGTGCCAGCAGCCAAGGGGGCGCGGGCAATCAGCCCCAGCATTTT.